Following are 18 T cell receptor beta chains from one sample sequenced in a study of OX40 agonist ivuxolimab in advanced cancers. Assay used: immunoSEQ multiplex PCR; TCRdb lists only in-frame clones, some missing. This sample carries 55,000 to 70,000 clones, roughly 80% of them seen once, and the ten largest clones take approximately 3.2%. The specimen comprised CD4+ or CD8+ T cells sorted from blood, sampled in a trial of the OX40 agonist ivuxolimab. All receptors come from an adult with an advanced solid tumor such as melanoma, head and neck, liver or kidney cancer.

V and J are TRBV18 and TRBJ1-6; 8 nucleotides agree with TRBD1. Germline lookup yields CDR1 KGHSH and CDR2 LQKENI. V shed 5 bases, J shed 7 bases, and the junction held 4 bases outside the gene matches. This CDR3 spans 14 amino acids. The CDR3, as DNA: TGTGCCAGCTCAGAAGGACAGGGAAATTCACCCCTCCACTTT. As protein: CASSEGQGNSPLHF.

The genes are TRBV5-8 and TRBJ2-5; 9 bases match TRBD1. The ends lost 5 bases at V and 5 bases at J; junction bases unmatched: 4. CDR1 and CDR2 from the germline V gene are SGHTS and YDEGEE. CDR3 length: 13 residues. CDR3 DNA sequence: TGTGCCAGCAGGGACAGGGGCCGCGAGACCCAGTACTTC. It is translated as CASRDRGRETQYF. Complete variable domain (other parts from reference TRBV5-8 and TRBJ2-5): EAGVTQSPTHLIKTRGQQATLRCSPISGHTSVYWYQQALGLGLQFLLWYDEGEERNRGNFPPRFSGRQFPNYSSELNVNALELEDSALYLCASRDRGRETQYFGPGTRLLVL.

This clone was counted a single time. The V call is TRBV28, the J call TRBJ2-1; 7 bases agree with TRBD2. This CDR3 spans 17 amino acids. V lost 1 base to trimming and J lost 0 bases; unmatched junction nucleotides: 6. Germline CDR1 reads MDHEN; CDR2 reads SYDVKM. CDR3 nucleotide sequence: TGTGCCAGCAGTTTATCGCGAGCGGGGAGCTCCTACAATGAGCAGTTCTTC. Its translation: CASSLSRAGSSYNEQFF.

The sample holds one count of this clone. The chain employs TRBV19 and TRBJ1-5, with D possibly TRBD1 on 5 matching bases. Trimming removed 3 bases from V and 4 bases from J, with 7 bases in between. CDR1 is LNHDA, CDR2 SQIVND, per germline (reference sequence). The CDR3 consists of 13 residues. The DNA of the CDR3 is TGTGCCAGTAGTATTGGGGGGAATCAGCCCCAGCATTTT. Protein: CASSIGGNQPQHF.

The CDR3 DNA follows: TGTGCCAGCAGCTTATTTGGGGGGACCGGGGAGCTGTTTTTT. Translating it yields CASSLFGGTGELFF. The V call is TRBV7-9, the J call TRBJ2-2; tentatively, D is TRBD2 (6 bases). The germline gives CDR1 SEHNR, CDR2 FQNEAQ (reference sequence). The CDR3 extends over 14 amino acids. V lost 2 bases to trimming and J lost 5 bases, with 9 bases between them.

This clone was recorded a few times. This chain links TRBV9 with TRBJ2-3, with 10 nucleotides matching TRBD2. The CDR3 length is 15 residues. Germline CDR1 is SGDLS and CDR2 is YYNGEE. Trimming at V came to 1 base and at J to 13 bases, leaving 12 bases not matched to a gene. CDR3 coding DNA: TGTGCCAGCAGCGTAAGTTGGGAAGCGGGGGGGCCTGAGTATTTT. Translating gives CASSVSWEAGGPEYF.

This chain links TRBV5-1 with TRBJ2-2, with D maybe TRBD1 (6 bases). The CDR3 contains 14 residues. Germline assignment: CDR1 SGHRS and CDR2 YFSETQ. V lost 0 bases and J lost 3, with 6 bases in between. The CDR3 protein is CASSLAGDTGELFF. CDR3 sequence (DNA): TGCGCCAGCAGCTTGGCAGGGGACACCGGGGAGCTGTTTTTT.

The CDR3 reads CASSPLRIRDEKLFF. CDR3 coding DNA: TGTGCCAGCAGCCCCCTCAGAATAAGGGATGAAAAACTGTTTTTT. V and J are TRBV21-1 and TRBJ1-4. TRBV21-1 is a known pseudogene. CDR3 length equals 15 residues.

V and J are TRBV7-9 and TRBJ1-1; TRBD1 might be the D (5 bases). V was shortened by 7 bases and J by 1 base, with 10 bases between the two germline ends. This CDR3 is 13 amino acids long. Germline CDR1 is SEHNR and CDR2 is FQNEAQ (reference sequence). CDR3 bases: TGTGCCAGCACGGGACCGAGGAACACTGAAGCTTTCTTT. Translation: CASTGPRNTEAFF. Full variable domain (missing parts from reference TRBV7-9 and TRBJ1-1): DTGVSQNPRHKITKRGQNVTFRCDPISEHNRLYWYRQTLGQGPEFLTYFQNEAQLEKSRLLSDRFSAERPKGSFSTLEIQRTEQGDSAMYLCASTGPRNTEAFFGQGTRLTVV.

The V gene is TRBV6-6, the J gene TRBJ2-7; 10 nucleotides match TRBD1. The CDR3 has 15 amino acids. Looked up from germline, CDR1 is MNHNY and CDR2 is SVGAGI (reference sequence). V was clipped by 5 bases and J by 2 bases; unmatched bases: 6. As DNA, the CDR3 is TGTGCCAGCAGTCAATACGGGACAGGGGCCTACGAGCAGTACTTC. It translates to CASSQYGTGAYEQYF.

In this sample, this clone turned up a few times. J is TRBJ2-7 and V is TRBV7-9, with 9 bases identical to TRBD1. Germline CDR1 and CDR2: SEHNR and FQNEAQ (reference sequence). The ends lost 4 bases at V and 5 bases at J; junction bases unmatched: 9. The length of the CDR3 is 15 residues. The CDR3 is CASSSLGQGNHEQYF. The CDR3 nucleotides are TGTGCCAGCAGCTCCCTGGGACAGGGAAACCACGAGCAGTACTTC.

V usage is TRBV28 and J usage is TRBJ2-5; a possible D gene is TRBD2 (6 bases). V lost 2 bases, J lost 3 bases, and 16 bases lay in between. CDR1 is MDHEN and CDR2 is SYDVKM in the germline V gene. The CDR3 sequence is 16 residues long. In DNA form, the CDR3 reads TGTGCCAGCAGTTTAGGGCCTAGCGAGGGAGAAGAGACCCAGTACTTC. The encoded protein is CASSLGPSEGEETQYF.

The V and J genes are TRBV9 and TRBJ2-3; D is possibly TRBD2 (6 bases). The germline gives CDR1 SGDLS, CDR2 YYNGEE. The CDR3 consists of 13 residues. Trimming removed 3 bases at V and 6 bases at J, with 11 bases between. CDR3 in DNA: TGTGCCAGCAGCGCTAGGAGGGGCGATACGCAGTATTTT. Its translation: CASSARRGDTQYF.

The chain joins TRBV28 to TRBJ1-4; 7 bases fit TRBD1. V gave up 1 base and J gave up 5 bases; unmatched junction bases: 1. The CDR3 has 14 amino acids. The germline V gene encodes CDR1 MDHEN and CDR2 SYDVKM. The CDR3 DNA sequence: TGTGCCAGCAGTTTATTACAGGGGAATGAAAAACTGTTTTTT. Translating gives CASSLLQGNEKLFF.

The chain uses TRBV2 and TRBJ2-5, with 10 nucleotides matching TRBD1. The length of the CDR3 is 15 residues. The V gene's germline CDR1 is SNHLY and CDR2 FYNNEI. The J segment lost 5 bases and the V segment lost 4 bases, leaving 7 bases of the junction unmatched. The CDR3 nucleotides are TGTGCCAGCAGTGTGGGACAGGGGATCACGGAGACCCAGTACTTC. It encodes CASSVGQGITETQYF.

The chain uses TRBV9 and TRBJ2-5, with TRBD2 matching 11 bases. Trimming at V came to 0 bases and at J to 1 base, leaving 8 bases not matched to a gene. The CDR3 length is 18 residues. Germline V gene sequence: CDR1 SGDLS, CDR2 YYNGEE. CDR3 in DNA: TGTGCCAGCAGCGTAGTACCTAGCGGGGGGCCATCCCAAGAGACCCAGTACTTC. It yields the protein CASSVVPSGGPSQETQYF.

The V call is TRBV9, the J call TRBJ1-6; D is unclear. There are 16 residues in the CDR3. V gave up 2 bases and J gave up 5 bases, with 14 bases separating them. From germline, CDR1 is SGDLS and CDR2 YYNGEE. The CDR3 reads CASSVSLRDDNSPLHF. The CDR3 DNA sequence: TGTGCCAGCAGCGTCTCCCTCCGTGACGATAATTCACCCCTCCACTTT.

J is TRBJ1-2 and V is TRBV20-1; the match to TRBD1 covers 7 bases. Germline trimming cut 6 bases from V and 8 bases from J; bases unmatched to any gene: 6. CDR3 length: 11 amino acids. Germline-derived CDR1 and CDR2 are DFQATT and SNEGSKA (reference sequence). The CDR3 loop is CSAKGGWGYTF. The CDR3 nucleotides are TGCAGTGCCAAAGGGGGCTGGGGCTACACCTTC.